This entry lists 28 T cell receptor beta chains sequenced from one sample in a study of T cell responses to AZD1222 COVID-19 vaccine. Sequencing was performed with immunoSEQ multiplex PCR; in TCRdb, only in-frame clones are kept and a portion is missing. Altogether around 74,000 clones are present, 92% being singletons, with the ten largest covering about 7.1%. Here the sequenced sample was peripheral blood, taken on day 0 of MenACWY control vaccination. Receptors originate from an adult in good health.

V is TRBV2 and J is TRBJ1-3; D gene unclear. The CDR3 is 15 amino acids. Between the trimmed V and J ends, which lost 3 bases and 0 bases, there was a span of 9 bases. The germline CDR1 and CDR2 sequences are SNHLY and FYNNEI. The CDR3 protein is CASSERGDSGNTIYF. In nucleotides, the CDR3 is TGTGCCAGCAGTGAGCGGGGAGACTCTGGAAACACCATATATTTT.

The CDR3 protein is CASSTGQMNTEAFF. In nucleotides, the CDR3 is TGTGCCAGCAGCACGGGACAGATGAACACTGAAGCTTTCTTT. V and J are TRBV13 and TRBJ1-1, with 7 bases lining up with TRBD1. Unmatched junction bases numbered 3, after V lost 5 bases and J lost 0 bases. The CDR3 contains 14 residues. Germline V lookup: CDR1 PRHDT, CDR2 FYEKMQ (reference sequence).

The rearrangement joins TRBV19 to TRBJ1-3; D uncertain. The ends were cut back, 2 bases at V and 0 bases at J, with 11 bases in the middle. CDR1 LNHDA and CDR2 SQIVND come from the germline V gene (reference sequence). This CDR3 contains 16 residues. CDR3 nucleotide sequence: TGTGCCAGTAGTATACAGACGGGCTTCTCTGGAAACACCATATATTTT. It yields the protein CASSIQTGFSGNTIYF.

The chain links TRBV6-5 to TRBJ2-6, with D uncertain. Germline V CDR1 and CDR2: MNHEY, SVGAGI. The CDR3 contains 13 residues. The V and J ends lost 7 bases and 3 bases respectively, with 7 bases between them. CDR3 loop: CASMRFGANVLTF. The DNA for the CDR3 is TGTGCCAGCATGAGATTTGGGGCCAACGTCCTGACTTTC.

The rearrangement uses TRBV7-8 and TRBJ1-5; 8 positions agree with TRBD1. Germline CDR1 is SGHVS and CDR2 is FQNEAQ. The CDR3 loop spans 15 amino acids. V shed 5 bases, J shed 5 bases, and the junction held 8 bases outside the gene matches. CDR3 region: CASSLGQGGDQPQHF. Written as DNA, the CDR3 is TGTGCCAGCAGCCTCGGACAGGGAGGAGATCAGCCCCAGCATTTT.

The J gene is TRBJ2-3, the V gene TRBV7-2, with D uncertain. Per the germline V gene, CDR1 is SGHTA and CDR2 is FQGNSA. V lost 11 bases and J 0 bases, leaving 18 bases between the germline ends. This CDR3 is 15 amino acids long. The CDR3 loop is CASAAWGPSTDTQYF. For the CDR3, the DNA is TGTGCCTCAGCCGCCTGGGGTCCTAGCACAGATACGCAGTATTTT. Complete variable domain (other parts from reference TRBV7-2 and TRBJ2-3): GAGVSQSPSNKVTEKGKDVELRCDPISGHTALYWYRQSLGQGLEFLIYFQGNSAPDKSGLPSDRFSAERTGGSVSTLTIQRTQQEDSAVYLCASAAWGPSTDTQYFGPGTRLTVL.

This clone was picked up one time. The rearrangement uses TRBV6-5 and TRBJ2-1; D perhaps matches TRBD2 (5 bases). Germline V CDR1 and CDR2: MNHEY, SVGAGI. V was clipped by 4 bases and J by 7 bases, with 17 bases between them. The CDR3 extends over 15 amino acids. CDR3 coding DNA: TGTGCCAGCAGTTTGAACGGCGGAGGTTGGAATGAGCAGTTCTTC. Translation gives CASSLNGGGWNEQFF.

The CDR3 DNA reads as TGCAGTGCTAGTCGACAGGGGGAGGGCGAGCAGTACTTC. It is translated as CSASRQGEGEQYF. The chain is built from TRBV20-1 and TRBJ2-7; 9 bases agree with TRBD1. The CDR3 runs to 13 residues. Germline V lookup: CDR1 DFQATT, CDR2 SNEGSKA (reference sequence). Trimming took 3 bases from V and 6 from J; bases not matched to a gene: 6.

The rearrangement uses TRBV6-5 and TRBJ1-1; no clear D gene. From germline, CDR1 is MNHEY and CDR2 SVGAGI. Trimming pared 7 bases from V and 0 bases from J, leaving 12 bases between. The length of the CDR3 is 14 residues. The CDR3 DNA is TGTGCCAGCAACCTCCGACATATGAACACTGAAGCTTTCTTT. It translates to CASNLRHMNTEAFF.

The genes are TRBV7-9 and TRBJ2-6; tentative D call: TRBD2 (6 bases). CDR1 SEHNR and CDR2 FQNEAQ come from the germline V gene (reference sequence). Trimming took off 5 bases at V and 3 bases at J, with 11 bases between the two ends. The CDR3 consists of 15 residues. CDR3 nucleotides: TGTGCCAGCAGCCCCCAGGGAGGTGGGGCCAACGTCCTGACTTTC. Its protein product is CASSPQGGGANVLTF.

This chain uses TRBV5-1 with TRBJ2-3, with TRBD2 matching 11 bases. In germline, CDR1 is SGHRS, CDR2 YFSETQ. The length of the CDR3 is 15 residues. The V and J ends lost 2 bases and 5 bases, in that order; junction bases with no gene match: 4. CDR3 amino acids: CASSFTGLAGDTQYF. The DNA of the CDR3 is TGCGCCAGCAGCTTCACCGGACTAGCGGGAGATACGCAGTATTTT. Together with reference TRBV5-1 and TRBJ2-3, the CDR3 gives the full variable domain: KAGVTQTPRYLIKTRGQQVTLSCSPISGHRSVSWYQQTPGQGLQFLFEYFSETQRNKGNFPGRFSGRQFSNSRSEMNVSTLELGDSALYLCASSFTGLAGDTQYFGPGTRLTVL.

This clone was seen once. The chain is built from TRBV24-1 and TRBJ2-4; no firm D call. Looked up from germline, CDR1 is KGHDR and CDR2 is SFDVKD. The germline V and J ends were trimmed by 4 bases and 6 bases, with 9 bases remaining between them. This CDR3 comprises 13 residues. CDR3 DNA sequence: TGTGCCACCAGTGACCAGAATCTAAACATTCAGTACTTC. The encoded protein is CATSDQNLNIQYF.

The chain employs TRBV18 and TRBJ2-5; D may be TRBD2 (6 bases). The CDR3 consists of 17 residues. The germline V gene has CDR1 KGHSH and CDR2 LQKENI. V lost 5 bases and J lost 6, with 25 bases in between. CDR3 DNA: TGTGCCAGCTCAGAAACCGCGGGGAGGCGGGGTACACAGACCCAGTACTTC. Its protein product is CASSETAGRRGTQTQYF.

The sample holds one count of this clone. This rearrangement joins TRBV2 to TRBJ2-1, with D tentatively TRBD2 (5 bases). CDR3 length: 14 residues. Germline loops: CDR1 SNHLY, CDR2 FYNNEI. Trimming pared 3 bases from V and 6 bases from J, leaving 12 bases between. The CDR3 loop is CASSDGTGGNEQFF. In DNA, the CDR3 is TGTGCCAGCAGTGATGGAACCGGAGGCAATGAGCAGTTCTTC.

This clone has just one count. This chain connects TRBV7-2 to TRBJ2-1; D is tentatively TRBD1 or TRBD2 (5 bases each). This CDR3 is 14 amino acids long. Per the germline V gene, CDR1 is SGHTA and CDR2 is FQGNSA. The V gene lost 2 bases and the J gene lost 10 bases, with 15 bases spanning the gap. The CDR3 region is CASSLRGTREEQFF. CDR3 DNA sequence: TGTGCCAGCAGCTTAAGAGGGACGAGGGAAGAGCAGTTCTTC.

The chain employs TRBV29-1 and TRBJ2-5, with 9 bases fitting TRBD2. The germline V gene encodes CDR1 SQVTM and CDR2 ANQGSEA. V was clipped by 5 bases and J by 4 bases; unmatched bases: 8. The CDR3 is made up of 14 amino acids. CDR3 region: CSVPSGGMVETQYF. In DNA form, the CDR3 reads TGCAGCGTTCCCAGCGGGGGGATGGTAGAGACCCAGTACTTC. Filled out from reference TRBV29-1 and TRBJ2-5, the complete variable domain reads SAVISQKPSRDICQRGTSLTIQCQVDSQVTMMFWYRQQPGQSLTLIATANQGSEATYESGFVIDKFPISRPNLTFSTLTVSNMSPEDSSIYLCSVPSGGMVETQYFGPGTRLLVL.

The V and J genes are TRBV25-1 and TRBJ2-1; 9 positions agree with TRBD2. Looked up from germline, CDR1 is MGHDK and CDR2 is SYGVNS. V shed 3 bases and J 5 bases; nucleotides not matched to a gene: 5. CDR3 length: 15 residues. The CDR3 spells CASSEAGGPHNEQFF. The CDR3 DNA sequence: TGTGCCAGCAGTGAGGCGGGGGGGCCCCACAATGAGCAGTTCTTC.

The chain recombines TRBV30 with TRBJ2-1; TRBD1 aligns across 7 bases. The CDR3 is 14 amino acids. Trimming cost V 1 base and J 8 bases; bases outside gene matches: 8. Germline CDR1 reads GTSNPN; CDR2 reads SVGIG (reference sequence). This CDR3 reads CAWSAGQLGYEQFF. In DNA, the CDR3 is TGTGCCTGGAGTGCGGGACAGCTCGGCTATGAGCAGTTCTTC.

CDR3: CASSFSGGDVTQYF. The CDR3 region has the DNA TGTGCCAGCAGCTTTAGCGGGGGGGATGTGACCCAGTACTTC. V usage is TRBV7-2 and J usage is TRBJ2-5, with 11 bases fitting TRBD2. After removal of 3 bases from V and 7 bases from J, the junction contained 4 bases not matched to a gene. Germline V gives CDR1 SGHTA, CDR2 FQGNSA. This CDR3 region has 14 residues.

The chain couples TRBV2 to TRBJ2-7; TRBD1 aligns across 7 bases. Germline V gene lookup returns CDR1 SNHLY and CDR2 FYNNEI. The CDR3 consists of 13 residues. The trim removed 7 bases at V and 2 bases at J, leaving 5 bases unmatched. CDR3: CASTRDRAYEQYF. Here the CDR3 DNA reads TGTGCCAGCACCCGGGACAGAGCCTACGAGCAGTACTTC.

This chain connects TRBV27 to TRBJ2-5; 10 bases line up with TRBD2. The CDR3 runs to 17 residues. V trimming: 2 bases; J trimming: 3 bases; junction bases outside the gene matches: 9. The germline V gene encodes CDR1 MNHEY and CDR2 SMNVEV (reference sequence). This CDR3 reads CASSLRASGGQEETQYF. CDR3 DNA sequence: TGTGCCAGCAGTTTAAGGGCTAGCGGGGGCCAAGAAGAGACCCAGTACTTC.

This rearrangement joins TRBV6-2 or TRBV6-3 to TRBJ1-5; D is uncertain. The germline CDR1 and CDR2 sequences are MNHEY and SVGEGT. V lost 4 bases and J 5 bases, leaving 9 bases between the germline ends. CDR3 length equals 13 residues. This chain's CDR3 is CASSSQRDQPQHF. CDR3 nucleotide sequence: TGTGCCAGCAGTTCTCAGAGGGATCAGCCCCAGCATTTT.

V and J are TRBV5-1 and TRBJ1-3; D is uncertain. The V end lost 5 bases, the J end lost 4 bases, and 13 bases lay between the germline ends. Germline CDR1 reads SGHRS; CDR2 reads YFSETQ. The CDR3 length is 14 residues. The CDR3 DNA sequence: TGCGCCAGCAGTCCCGTTGCGGGCGGAAACACCATATATTTT. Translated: CASSPVAGGNTIYF.

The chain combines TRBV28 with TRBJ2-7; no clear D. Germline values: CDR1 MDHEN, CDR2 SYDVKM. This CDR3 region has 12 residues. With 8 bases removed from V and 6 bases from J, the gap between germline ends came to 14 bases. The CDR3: CASSLGSGEQYF. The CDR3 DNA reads TGTGCCAGCTCCCTTGGGTCGGGCGAGCAGTACTTC. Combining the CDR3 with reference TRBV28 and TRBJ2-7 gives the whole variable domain DVKVTQSSRYLVKRTGEKVFLECVQDMDHENMFWYRQDPGLGLRLIYFSYDVKMKEKGDIPEGYSVSREKKERFSLILESASTNQTSMYLCASSLGSGEQYFGPGTRLTVT.

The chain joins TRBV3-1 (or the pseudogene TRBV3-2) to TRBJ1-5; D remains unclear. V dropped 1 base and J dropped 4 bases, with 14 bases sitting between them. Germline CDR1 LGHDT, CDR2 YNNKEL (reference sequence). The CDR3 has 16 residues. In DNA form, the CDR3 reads TGTGCCAGCAGCCAAGGATCCTCGGGCGGGAATCAGCCCCAGCATTTT. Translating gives CASSQGSSGGNQPQHF.

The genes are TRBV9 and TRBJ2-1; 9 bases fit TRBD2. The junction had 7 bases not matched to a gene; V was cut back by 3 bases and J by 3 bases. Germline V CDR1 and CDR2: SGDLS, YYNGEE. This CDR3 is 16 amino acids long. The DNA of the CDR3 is TGTGCCAGCAGCGGAGCGGGAGGCTCGTACTACAATGAGCAGTTCTTC. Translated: CASSGAGGSYYNEQFF.

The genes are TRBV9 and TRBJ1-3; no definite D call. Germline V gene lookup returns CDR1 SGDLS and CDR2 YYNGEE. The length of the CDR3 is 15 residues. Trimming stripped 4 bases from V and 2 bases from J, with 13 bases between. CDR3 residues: CASSPRRVAGNTIYF. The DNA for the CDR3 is TGTGCCAGCAGCCCACGCCGGGTCGCTGGAAACACCATATATTTT.

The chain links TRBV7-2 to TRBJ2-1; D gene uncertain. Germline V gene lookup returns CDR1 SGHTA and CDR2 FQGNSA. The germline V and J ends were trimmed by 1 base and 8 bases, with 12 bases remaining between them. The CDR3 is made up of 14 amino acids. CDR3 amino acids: CASSLEWGAHEQFF. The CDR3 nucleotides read TGTGCCAGCAGCTTAGAGTGGGGTGCCCATGAGCAGTTCTTC.